The rows below give T cell receptor beta chains drawn from one sample of a study of patients and donors after allogeneic stem cell transplantation. Via MiXCR, TCRdb re-called the RT-PCR reads, giving one row per CDR3 protein. This sample carries approximately 38,000 distinct CDR3 sequences, roughly 30% of them seen once, and the ten largest clones take around 72%. Material: blood, either unsorted or a sorted T cell fraction (not recorded which). These receptors all stem from a human donor who was either an allogeneic HSCT recipient or a stem cell or donor lymphocyte infusion donor (not recorded which). It is not recorded whose cells these are; they may come from a transplant donor. The CDR3 runs from the conserved cysteine through the conserved F or W. A D gene is named only where the DNA matches it firmly.

d_call cdr3_length j_call v_call cdr3_aa
TRBD2 16 TRBJ2-2 TRBV5-1 CASSLQLAGNTGELFF
. 12 TRBJ2-3 TRBV9 CASSALTDTQYF
. 13 TRBJ1-1 TRBV12-5 CASGLMGATEAFF
TRBD2 12 TRBJ2-5 TRBV28 CAESGNGETQYF
. 11 TRBJ2-7 TRBV28 CASNQGYEQYF
. 13 TRBJ2-7 TRBV15 CATSTRGLFEQYF
. 13 TRBJ1-1 TRBV7-2 CASSFDGRTEAFF
. 17 TRBJ1-2 TRBV4-2 CASSQEGGKRHNYGYTF
. 11 TRBJ1-4 TRBV30 CAWNHNEKLFF
. 15 TRBJ2-1 TRBV12-3/TRBV12-4 CASSLVRVSYNEQFF
TRBD2 15 TRBJ2-3 TRBV20-1 CSAGWTSGSTDTQYF
TRBD1 13 TRBJ1-1 TRBV12-3/TRBV12-4 CASSRTGFTEAFF
. 13 TRBJ1-2 TRBV27 CASSSTAYYGYTF
. 15 TRBJ1-2 TRBV5-1 CASSPPFGTFYGYTF
. 15 TRBJ2-2 TRBV7-3 CASSPGTLLTGELFF
. 11 TRBJ1-1 TRBV20-1 CSARDQREAFF
TRBD2 20 TRBJ2-3 TRBV4-3 CASSQAVLAGGPGGTDTQYF
. 14 TRBJ1-5 TRBV3-1 CASSQGDSNQPQHF
. 15 TRBJ1-3 TRBV12-3/TRBV12-4 CASSPKGGTGNTIYF
. 15 TRBJ2-7 TRBV30 CAWSVGTDTRYEQYF
. 15 TRBJ1-1 TRBV5-6 CASSRLWGGGTEAFF
. 14 TRBJ2-1 TRBV6-7 CASSSPLDYNEQFF
TRBD2 14 TRBJ2-1 TRBV15 CATRDGEGRDEQFF
. 11 TRBJ2-7 TRBV6-5 CASYWAGEQYF
. 15 TRBJ2-1 TRBV10-3 CAIRDGPSSYNEQFF
TRBD2 13 TRBJ2-5 TRBV2 CASRRGDQETQYF
. 14 TRBJ1-1 TRBV12-3/TRBV12-4 CASSLDSSHTEAFF